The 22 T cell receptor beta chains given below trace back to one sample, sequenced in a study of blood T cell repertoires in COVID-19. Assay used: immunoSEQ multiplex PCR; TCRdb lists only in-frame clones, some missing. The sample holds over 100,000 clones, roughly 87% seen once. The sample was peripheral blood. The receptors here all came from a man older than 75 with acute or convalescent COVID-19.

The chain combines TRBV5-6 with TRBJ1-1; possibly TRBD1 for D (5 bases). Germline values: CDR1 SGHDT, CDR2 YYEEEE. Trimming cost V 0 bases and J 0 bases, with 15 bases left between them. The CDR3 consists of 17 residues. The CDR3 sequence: CASSLGQGAFLNTEAFF. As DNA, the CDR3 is TGTGCCAGCAGCTTGGGGCAGGGTGCCTTTTTGAACACTGAAGCTTTCTTT.

The CDR3 here is CASSQPGQGAPREAFF. CDR3 sequence (DNA): TGTGCCAGCAGCCAGCCGGGACAGGGGGCGCCCCGGGAAGCTTTCTTT. The chain has TRBV3-1 (or the pseudogene TRBV3-2) and TRBJ1-1, with TRBD1 identical over 12 bases. CDR3 length: 16 amino acids. Trimming at V came to 3 bases and at J to 8 bases, leaving 10 bases not matched to a gene. CDR1 is LGHDT, CDR2 YNNKEL, per germline (reference sequence).

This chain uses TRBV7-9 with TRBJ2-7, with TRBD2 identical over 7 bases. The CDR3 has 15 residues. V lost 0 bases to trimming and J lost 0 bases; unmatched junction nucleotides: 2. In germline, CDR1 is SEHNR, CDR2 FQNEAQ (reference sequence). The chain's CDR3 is CASSLAAGLSYEQYF. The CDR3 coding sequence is TGTGCCAGCAGCTTAGCAGCGGGACTCTCCTACGAGCAGTACTTC.

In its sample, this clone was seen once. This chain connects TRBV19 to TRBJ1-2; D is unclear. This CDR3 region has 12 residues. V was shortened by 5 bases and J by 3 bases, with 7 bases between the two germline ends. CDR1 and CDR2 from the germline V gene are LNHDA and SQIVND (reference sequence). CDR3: CASSLGDYGYTF. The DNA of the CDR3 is TGTGCCAGTAGTCTAGGAGACTATGGCTACACCTTC.

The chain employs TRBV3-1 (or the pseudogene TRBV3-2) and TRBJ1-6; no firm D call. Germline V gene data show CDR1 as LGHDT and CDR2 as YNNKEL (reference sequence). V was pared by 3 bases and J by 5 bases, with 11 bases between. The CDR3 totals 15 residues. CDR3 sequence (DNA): TGTGCCAGCAGCCACCTCGGGAGGGATAATTCACCCCTCCACTTT. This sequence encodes CASSHLGRDNSPLHF.

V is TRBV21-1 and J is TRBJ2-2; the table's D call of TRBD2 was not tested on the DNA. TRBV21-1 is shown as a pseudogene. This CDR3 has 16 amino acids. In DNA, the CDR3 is TGTGCCAGCAGCAAAGGATGGTGGGAGGGCACCGGGGAGCTGTTTTTT. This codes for CASSKGWWEGTGELFF.

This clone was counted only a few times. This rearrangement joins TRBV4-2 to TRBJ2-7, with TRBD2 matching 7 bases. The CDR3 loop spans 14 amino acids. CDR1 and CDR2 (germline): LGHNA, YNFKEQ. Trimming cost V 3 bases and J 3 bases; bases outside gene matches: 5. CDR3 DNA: TGTGCCAGCAGCCACCCTAGCGGCGACTACGAGCAGTACTTC. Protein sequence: CASSHPSGDYEQYF.

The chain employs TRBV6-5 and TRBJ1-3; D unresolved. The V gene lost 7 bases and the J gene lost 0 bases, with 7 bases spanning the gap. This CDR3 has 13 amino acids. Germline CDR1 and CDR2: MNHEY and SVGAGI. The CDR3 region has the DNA TGTGCCAGCACCTATAGCTCTGGAAACACCATATATTTT. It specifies CASTYSSGNTIYF.

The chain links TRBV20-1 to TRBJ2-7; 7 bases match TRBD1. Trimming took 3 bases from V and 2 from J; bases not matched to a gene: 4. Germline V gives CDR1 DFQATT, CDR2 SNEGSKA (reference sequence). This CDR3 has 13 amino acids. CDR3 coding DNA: TGCAGTGCTAGTTCCGGGACAGCCTACGAGCAGTACTTC. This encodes CSASSGTAYEQYF.

The CDR3 here is CSVAMWAGITDTQYF. In nucleotides, the CDR3 is TGCAGCGTTGCCATGTGGGCGGGGATTACAGATACGCAGTATTTT. This chain uses TRBV29-1 with TRBJ2-3; tentative D call: TRBD2 (6 bases). Looked up from germline, CDR1 is SQVTM and CDR2 is ANQGSEA. The V end lost 4 bases, the J end lost 3 bases, and 17 bases lay between the germline ends. This CDR3 comprises 15 residues.

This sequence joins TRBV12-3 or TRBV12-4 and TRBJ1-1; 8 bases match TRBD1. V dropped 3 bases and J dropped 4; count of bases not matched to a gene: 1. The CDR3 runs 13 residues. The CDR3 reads CASSLDRATEAFF. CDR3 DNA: TGTGCCAGCAGTTTGGACAGGGCCACTGAAGCTTTCTTT.

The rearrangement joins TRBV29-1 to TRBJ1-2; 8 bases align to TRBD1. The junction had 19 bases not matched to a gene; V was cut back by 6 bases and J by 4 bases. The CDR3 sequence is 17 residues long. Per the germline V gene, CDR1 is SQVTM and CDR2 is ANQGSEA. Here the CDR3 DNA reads TGCAGCGTAAGCGCAGGGGGCGCGGGGCCTAGATTCTATGGCTACACCTTC. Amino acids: CSVSAGGAGPRFYGYTF.

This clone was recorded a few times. DNA for the CDR3: TGCAGCGCTGGCACTATGAACACCGGGGAGCTGTTTTTT. The encoded protein is CSAGTMNTGELFF. This chain connects TRBV29-1 to TRBJ2-2, with no clear D. V lost 7 bases to trimming and J lost 1 base, with 10 bases between them. Looked up from germline, CDR1 is SQVTM and CDR2 is ANQGSEA. This CDR3 is built from 13 residues.

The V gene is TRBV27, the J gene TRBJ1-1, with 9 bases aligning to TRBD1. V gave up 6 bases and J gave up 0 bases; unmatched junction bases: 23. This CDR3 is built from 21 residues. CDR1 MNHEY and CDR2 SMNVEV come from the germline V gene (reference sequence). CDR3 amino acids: CASSLPGTGKPHAKMNTEAFF. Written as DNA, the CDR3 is TGTGCCAGCAGCCTACCCGGGACAGGGAAACCCCACGCGAAAATGAACACTGAAGCTTTCTTT.

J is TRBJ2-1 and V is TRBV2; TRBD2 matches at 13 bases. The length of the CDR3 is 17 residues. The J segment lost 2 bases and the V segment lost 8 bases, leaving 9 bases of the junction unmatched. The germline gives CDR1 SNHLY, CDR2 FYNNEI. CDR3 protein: CASLGLAGEGPYNEQFF. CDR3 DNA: TGTGCCAGCCTAGGACTAGCGGGAGAGGGTCCCTACAATGAGCAGTTCTTC.

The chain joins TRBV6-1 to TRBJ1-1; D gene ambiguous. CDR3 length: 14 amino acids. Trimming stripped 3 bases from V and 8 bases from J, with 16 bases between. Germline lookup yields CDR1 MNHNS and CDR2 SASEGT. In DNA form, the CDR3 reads TGTGCCAGCAGTGAGCCGGGGATCCAGAACGAAGCTTTCTTT. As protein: CASSEPGIQNEAFF.

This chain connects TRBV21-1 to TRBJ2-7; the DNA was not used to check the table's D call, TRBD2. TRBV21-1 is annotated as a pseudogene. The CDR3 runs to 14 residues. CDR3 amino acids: CASSKAEASYEQYF. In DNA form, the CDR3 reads TGTGCCAGCAGCAAAGCGGAGGCTTCCTACGAGCAGTACTTC.

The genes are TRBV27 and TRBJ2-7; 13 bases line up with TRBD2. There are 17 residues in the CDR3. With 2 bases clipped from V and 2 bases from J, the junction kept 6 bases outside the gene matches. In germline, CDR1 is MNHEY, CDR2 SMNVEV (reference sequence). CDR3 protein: CASSLVLAGGPAYEQYF. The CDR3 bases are TGTGCCAGCAGTTTAGTACTAGCGGGAGGGCCTGCCTACGAGCAGTACTTC.

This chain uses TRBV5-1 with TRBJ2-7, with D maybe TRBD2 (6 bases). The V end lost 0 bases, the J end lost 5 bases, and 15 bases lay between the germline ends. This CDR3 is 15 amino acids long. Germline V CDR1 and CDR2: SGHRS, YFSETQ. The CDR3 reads CASSLAGVATNEQYF. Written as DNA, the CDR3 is TGCGCCAGCAGCTTGGCGGGAGTGGCCACTAACGAGCAGTACTTC.

The CDR3 DNA is TGTGCCAGCAGCAACCCCGGGACAAAGCTTTACAATGAGCAGTTCTTC. Its protein product is CASSNPGTKLYNEQFF. The chain recombines TRBV27 with TRBJ2-1; tentative D call: TRBD1 (6 bases). Germline assignment: CDR1 MNHEY and CDR2 SMNVEV (reference sequence). The V end lost 6 bases, the J end lost 4 bases, and 19 bases lay between the germline ends. The CDR3 consists of 16 residues.

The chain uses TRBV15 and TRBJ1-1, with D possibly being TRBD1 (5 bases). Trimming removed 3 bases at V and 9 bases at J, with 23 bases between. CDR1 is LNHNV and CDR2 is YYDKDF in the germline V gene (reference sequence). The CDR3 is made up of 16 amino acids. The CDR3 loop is CATSSPTGGLGDKAFF. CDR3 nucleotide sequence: TGTGCCACCAGCAGCCCCACTGGGGGGTTAGGTGATAAAGCTTTCTTT.

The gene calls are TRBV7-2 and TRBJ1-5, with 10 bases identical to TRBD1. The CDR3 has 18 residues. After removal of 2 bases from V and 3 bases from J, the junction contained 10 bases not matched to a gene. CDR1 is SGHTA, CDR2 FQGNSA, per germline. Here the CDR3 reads CASSLRWGQGRSNQPQHF. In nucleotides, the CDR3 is TGTGCCAGCAGCTTAAGGTGGGGACAGGGGCGTTCCAATCAGCCCCAGCATTTT.